Following are 5 T cell receptor beta chains from one sample sequenced in a study of cytomegalovirus exposure and HLA in healthy donors (dated by TCRdb to 2016 to 2017). Library generation was performed with the immunoSEQ multiplex PCR assay. TCRdb limited this immuneACCESS table to in-frame rearrangements with V and J called. A share of clones is missing; checked studies link under half to unresolved V genes, and the rest is unexplained. Here the sample has 150,000 to 200,000 clones; approximately 86% occur a single time. Of the sample, about 2.3% falls within the top ten clones. The sequenced material came from PBMCs. The receptors derive from a woman younger than 35 in good health and CMV-seronegative.

This clone was picked up one time. V usage is TRBV30 and J usage is TRBJ1-1, with D unclear. The CDR3 runs to 15 residues. CDR1 GTSNPN and CDR2 SVGIG come from the germline V gene (reference sequence). V was trimmed by 0 bases and J by 3 bases, leaving 14 bases between them. The CDR3, as DNA: TGTGCCTGGAGTGTACGCACCTGGAGGGACACTGAAGCTTTCTTT. Translation gives CAWSVRTWRDTEAFF. The full variable domain, its missing parts supplied by reference TRBV30 and TRBJ1-1, is SQTIHQWPATLVQPVGSPLSLECTVEGTSNPNLYWYRQAAGRGLQLLFYSVGIGQISSEVPQNLSASRPQDRQFILSSKKLLLSDSGFYLCAWSVRTWRDTEAFFGQGTRLTVV.

This rearrangement joins TRBV11-2 to TRBJ2-7, with a weak D call TRBD2 (6 bases). Germline CDR1 is SGHAT and CDR2 is FQNNGV. Trimming removed 7 bases at V and 4 bases at J, with 14 bases between. The length of the CDR3 is 13 residues. The CDR3 region has the DNA TGTGCCAGCACCCCTGAGGGACTGTACGAGCAGTACTTC. It encodes CASTPEGLYEQYF.

V usage is TRBV18 and J usage is TRBJ1-1; 10 bases align to TRBD1. The CDR3 contains 13 residues. The V gene end was trimmed by 2 bases and the J gene end by 11 bases; junction bases not matched to a gene: 5. The germline V gene encodes CDR1 KGHSH and CDR2 LQKENI. The CDR3, as DNA: TGTGCCAGCTCACCAGGACAGGGGGTCGCCGCTTTCTTT. It specifies CASSPGQGVAAFF.

This clone appeared a few times. The gene calls are TRBV9 and TRBJ2-7; 9 positions match TRBD2. CDR1 SGDLS and CDR2 YYNGEE come from the germline V gene. V dropped 4 bases and J dropped 6; count of bases not matched to a gene: 8. The CDR3 runs to 14 residues. CDR3 in amino acids: CASSPSGTSGEQYF. The DNA of the CDR3 is TGTGCCAGCAGCCCTAGCGGGACTAGTGGCGAGCAGTACTTC.

V and J are TRBV19 and TRBJ1-5, with a possible D match to TRBD1 (6 bases). CDR3 length: 15 amino acids. V lost 5 bases, J lost 8 bases, and 19 bases lay in between. CDR1 LNHDA and CDR2 SQIVND come from the germline V gene (reference sequence). In DNA, the CDR3 is TGTGCCAGTAGTGTTCGAGGGGGTGCCGCGGAGCCCCAGCATTTT. Its translation: CASSVRGGAAEPQHF. The full variable domain, in which reference TRBV19 and TRBJ1-5 provide the parts outside the CDR3, is DGGITQSPKYLFRKEGQNVTLSCEQNLNHDAMYWYRQDPGQGLRLIYYSQIVNDFQKGDIAEGYSVSREKKESFPLTVTSAQKNPTAFYLCASSVRGGAAEPQHFGDGTRLSIL.